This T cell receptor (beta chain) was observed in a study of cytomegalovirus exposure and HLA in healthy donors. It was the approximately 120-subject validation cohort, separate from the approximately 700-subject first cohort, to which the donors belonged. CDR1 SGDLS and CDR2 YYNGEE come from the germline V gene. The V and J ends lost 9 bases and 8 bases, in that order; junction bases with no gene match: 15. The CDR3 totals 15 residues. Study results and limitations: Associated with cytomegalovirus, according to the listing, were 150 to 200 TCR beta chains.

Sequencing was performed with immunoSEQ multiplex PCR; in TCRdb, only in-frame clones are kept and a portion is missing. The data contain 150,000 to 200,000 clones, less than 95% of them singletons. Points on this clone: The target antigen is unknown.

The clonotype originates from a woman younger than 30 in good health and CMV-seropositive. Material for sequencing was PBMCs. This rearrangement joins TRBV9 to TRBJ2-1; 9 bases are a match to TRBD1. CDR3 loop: CATRALGQGGDEQFF. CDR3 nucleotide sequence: TGTGCCACCCGAGCGTTGGGACAGGGTGGAGATGAGCAGTTCTTC.